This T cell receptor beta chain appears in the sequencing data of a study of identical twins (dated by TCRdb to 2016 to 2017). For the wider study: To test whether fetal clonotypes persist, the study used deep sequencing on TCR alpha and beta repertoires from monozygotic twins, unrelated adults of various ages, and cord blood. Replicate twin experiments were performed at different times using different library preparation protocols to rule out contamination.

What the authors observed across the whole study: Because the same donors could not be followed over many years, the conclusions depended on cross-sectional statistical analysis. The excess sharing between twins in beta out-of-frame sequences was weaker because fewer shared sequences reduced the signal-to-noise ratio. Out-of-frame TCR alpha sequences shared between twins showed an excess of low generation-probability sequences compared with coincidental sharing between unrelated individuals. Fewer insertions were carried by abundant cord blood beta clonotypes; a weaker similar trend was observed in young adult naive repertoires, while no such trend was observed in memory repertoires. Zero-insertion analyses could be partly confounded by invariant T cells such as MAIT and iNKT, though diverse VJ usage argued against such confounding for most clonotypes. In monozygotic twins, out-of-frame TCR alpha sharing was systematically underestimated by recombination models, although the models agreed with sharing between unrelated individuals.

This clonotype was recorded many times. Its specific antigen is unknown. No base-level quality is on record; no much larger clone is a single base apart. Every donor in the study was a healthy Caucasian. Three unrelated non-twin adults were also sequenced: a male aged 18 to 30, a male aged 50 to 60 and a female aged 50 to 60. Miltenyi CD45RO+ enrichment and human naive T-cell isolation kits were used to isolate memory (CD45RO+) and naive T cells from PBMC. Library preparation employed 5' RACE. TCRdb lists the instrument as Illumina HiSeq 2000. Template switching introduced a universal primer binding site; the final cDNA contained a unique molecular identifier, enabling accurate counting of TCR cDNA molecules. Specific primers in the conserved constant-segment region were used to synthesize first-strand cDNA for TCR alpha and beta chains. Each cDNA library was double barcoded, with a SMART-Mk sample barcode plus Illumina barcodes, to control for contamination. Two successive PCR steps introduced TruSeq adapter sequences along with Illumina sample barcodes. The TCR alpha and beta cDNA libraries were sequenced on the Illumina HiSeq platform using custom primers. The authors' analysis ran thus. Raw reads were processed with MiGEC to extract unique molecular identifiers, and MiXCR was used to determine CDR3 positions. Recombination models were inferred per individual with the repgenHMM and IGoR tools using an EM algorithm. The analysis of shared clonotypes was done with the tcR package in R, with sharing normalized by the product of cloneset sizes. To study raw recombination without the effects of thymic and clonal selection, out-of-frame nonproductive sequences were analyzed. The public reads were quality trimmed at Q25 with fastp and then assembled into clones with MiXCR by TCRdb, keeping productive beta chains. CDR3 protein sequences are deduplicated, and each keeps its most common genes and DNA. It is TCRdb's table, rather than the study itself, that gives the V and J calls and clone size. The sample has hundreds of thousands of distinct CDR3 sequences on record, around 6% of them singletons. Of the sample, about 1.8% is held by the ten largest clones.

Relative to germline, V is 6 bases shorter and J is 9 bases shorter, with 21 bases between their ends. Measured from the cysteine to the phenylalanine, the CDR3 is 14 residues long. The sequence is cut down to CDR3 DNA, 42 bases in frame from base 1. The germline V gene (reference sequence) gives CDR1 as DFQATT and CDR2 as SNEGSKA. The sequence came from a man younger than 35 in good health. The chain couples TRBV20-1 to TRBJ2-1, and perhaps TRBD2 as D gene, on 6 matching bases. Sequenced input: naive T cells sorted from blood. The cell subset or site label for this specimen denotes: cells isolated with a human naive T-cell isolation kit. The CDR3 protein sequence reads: CSADAGGSNSEQFF. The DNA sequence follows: TGCAGTGCGGACGCCGGGGGTAGCAACAGTGAGCAGTTCTTC.